The 12 T cell receptor beta chains below come from one sample, sequenced in a study of shared clonotypes between healthy human individuals. The protocol was immunoSEQ multiplex PCR, while the TCRdb copy is restricted to in-frame clones and leaves out a portion. The sample yields 550,000 to 800,000 clones, approximately 79% seen once. The sequencing sample was made of memory CD4+ T cells sorted from blood. Regarding subset: CD45RA-negative fraction. The receptors were gathered from a woman younger than 45 in good health.

This rearrangement joins TRBV27 to TRBJ2-5; 9 positions agree with TRBD2. V lost 5 bases to trimming and J lost 5 bases; unmatched junction nucleotides: 3. The CDR3 runs to 13 residues. Germline values: CDR1 MNHEY, CDR2 SMNVEV (reference sequence). This CDR3 reads CASSPTSGETQYF. The CDR3 nucleotides read TGTGCCAGCAGTCCCACTAGCGGGGAGACCCAGTACTTC.

The gene calls are TRBV7-8 and TRBJ2-2, with D hard to call. Germline V CDR1 and CDR2: SGHVS, FQNEAQ. V gave up 2 bases and J gave up 6 bases, with 7 bases separating them. CDR3 length equals 13 residues. DNA for the CDR3: TGTGCCAGCAGCTTACTGAATGCCGGGGAGCTGTTTTTT. Protein sequence: CASSLLNAGELFF.

This chain joins TRBV25-1 and TRBJ1-3, with TRBD1 matching over 8 bases. Germline assignment: CDR1 MGHDK and CDR2 SYGVNS. Trimming cost V 6 bases and J 0 bases; bases outside gene matches: 10. The CDR3 is made up of 17 amino acids. In DNA, the CDR3 is TGTGCCAGCAGCACAGGGACAGGAAGGCACTCTGGAAACACCATATATTTT. Translated: CASSTGTGRHSGNTIYF. The full variable domain, in which reference TRBV25-1 and TRBJ1-3 provide the parts outside the CDR3, is EADIYQTPRYLVIGTGKKITLECSQTMGHDKMYWYQQDPGMELHLIHYSYGVNSTEKGDLSSESTVSRIRTEHFPLTLESARPSHTSQYLCASSTGTGRHSGNTIYFGEGSWLTVV.

The J gene is TRBJ1-3, the V gene TRBV25-1, with 9 bases that match TRBD1. The V gene's germline CDR1 is MGHDK and CDR2 SYGVNS. The CDR3 spans 16 residues. Trimming removed 2 bases from V and 2 bases from J; junction bases left unmatched: 4. The DNA of the CDR3 is TGTGCCAGCAGTGAAGTAGGGGACAGGGCTGGAAACACCATATATTTT. It yields the protein CASSEVGDRAGNTIYF.

This chain joins TRBV19 and TRBJ2-5; TRBD1 is a possible D gene (5 bases). The length of the CDR3 is 12 residues. Germline values: CDR1 LNHDA, CDR2 SQIVND (reference sequence). The V end was cut by 5 bases, the J end by 4 bases, with 8 bases between. The CDR3 is CASSPQGETQYF. Written as DNA, the CDR3 is TGTGCCAGTAGTCCCCAGGGAGAGACCCAGTACTTC.

The V gene is TRBV5-1, the J gene TRBJ1-1, with 8 bases identical to TRBD1. The CDR3 runs 14 residues. The V segment lost 2 bases and the J segment 3 bases; nucleotides outside the gene matches: 3. CDR1 SGHRS and CDR2 YFSETQ come from the germline V gene. The CDR3 loop reads CASSLLGQDTEAFF. Here the CDR3 DNA reads TGCGCCAGCAGCTTACTGGGACAGGACACTGAAGCTTTCTTT.

V and J are TRBV2 and TRBJ1-4, with D possibly matching TRBD1 (6 bases). V lost 6 bases to trimming and J lost 4 bases, with 12 bases between them. The CDR3 is made up of 14 amino acids. From germline, CDR1 is SNHLY and CDR2 FYNNEI. CDR3 sequence: CASSQGRGNEKLFF. The CDR3 bases are TGTGCCAGCAGCCAGGGGAGGGGTAATGAAAAACTGTTTTTT.

On this clone: Other DNA sequences in the same sample also yield this CDR3. CDR3: CASSQGGGQPQHF. For the CDR3, the DNA is TGCGCCAGCAGCCAAGGAGGGGGCCAGCCCCAGCATTTT. This sequence joins TRBV4-1 and TRBJ1-5; 7 bases agree with TRBD1. The germline V gene has CDR1 MGHRA and CDR2 YSYEKL. Trimming removed 1 base from V and 7 bases from J; junction bases left unmatched: 1. The CDR3 runs 13 residues.

The gene calls are TRBV18 and TRBJ2-7; no definite D call. From germline, CDR1 is KGHSH and CDR2 LQKENI. Trimming stripped 2 bases from V and 7 bases from J, with 12 bases between. This CDR3 comprises 13 residues. CDR3 sequence reads: CASSPGGMGEQYF. CDR3 DNA: TGTGCCAGCTCACCAGGCGGAATGGGGGAGCAGTACTTC.

This clone has just one count. The rearrangement uses TRBV7-9 and TRBJ2-1; no clear D. The V end lost 4 bases, the J end lost 0 bases, and 4 bases lay between the germline ends. CDR1 and CDR2 from the germline V gene are SEHNR and FQNEAQ (reference sequence). This CDR3 contains 13 residues. Written as DNA, the CDR3 is TGTGCCAGCAGCTCCTCCTCCTACAATGAGCAGTTCTTC. Residues: CASSSSSYNEQFF.

The J gene is TRBJ2-3, the V gene TRBV2; 10 bases line up with TRBD1. The CDR3 runs to 15 residues. Trimming cost V 5 bases and J 6 bases; bases outside gene matches: 8. Germline V lookup: CDR1 SNHLY, CDR2 FYNNEI. The CDR3 loop reads CASSFRQGASDTQYF. DNA of the CDR3: TGTGCCAGCAGTTTCAGACAGGGGGCTTCGGATACGCAGTATTTT.

J is TRBJ1-1 and V is TRBV4-2; D is possibly TRBD1 (5 bases). V shed 2 bases and J shed 7 bases, with 11 bases lying between them. The CDR3 has 13 amino acids. Looked up from germline, CDR1 is LGHNA and CDR2 is YNFKEQ. The CDR3 loop reads CASSQRGGDEAFF. The CDR3 DNA sequence: TGTGCCAGCAGCCAAAGGGGAGGGGATGAAGCTTTCTTT.